This entry features one TCR beta chain sequence. The data originate from a study of identical twins. TCRdb called the 5' RACE reads again in MiXCR, with one record for every CDR3 protein. In the table there are hundreds of thousands of distinct CDR3 sequences, 21% of which are singletons. The V end was cut by 6 bases, the J end by 4 bases, with 13 bases between. This CDR3 has 13 residues. The germline CDR1 and CDR2 sequences are ENHRY and SYGVKD. These same records also appear under a second study, on T cells expressing NK-cell markers. From that report: The eight sequenced donors comprised seven who were HCMV-seropositive and one who was seronegative. The CD3+CD56-NKG2C+ fraction of several donors was also led by these clonotypes.

The genes are TRBV10-3 and TRBJ2-7; D remains ambiguous. This sequence originates from a woman between 18 and 30 years old in good health. Specimen: PBMCs. This CDR3 is CAIRSTTEYEQYF. CDR3 DNA sequence: TGTGCCATCAGATCAACGACGGAGTACGAGCAGTACTTC.